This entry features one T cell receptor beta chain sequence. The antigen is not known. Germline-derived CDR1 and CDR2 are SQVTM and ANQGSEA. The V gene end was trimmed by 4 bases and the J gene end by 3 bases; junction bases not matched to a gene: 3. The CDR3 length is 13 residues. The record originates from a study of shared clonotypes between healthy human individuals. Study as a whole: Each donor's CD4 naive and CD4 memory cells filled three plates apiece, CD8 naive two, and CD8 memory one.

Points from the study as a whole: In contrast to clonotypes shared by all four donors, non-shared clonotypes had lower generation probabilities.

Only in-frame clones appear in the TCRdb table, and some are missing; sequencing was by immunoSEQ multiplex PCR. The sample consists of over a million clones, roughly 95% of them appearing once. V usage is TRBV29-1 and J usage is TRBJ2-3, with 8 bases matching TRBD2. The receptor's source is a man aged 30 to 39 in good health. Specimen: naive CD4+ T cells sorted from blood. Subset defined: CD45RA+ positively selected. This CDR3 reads CSVGASGTDTQYF. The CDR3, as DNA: TGCAGCGTTGGGGCTAGCGGGACAGATACGCAGTATTTT.